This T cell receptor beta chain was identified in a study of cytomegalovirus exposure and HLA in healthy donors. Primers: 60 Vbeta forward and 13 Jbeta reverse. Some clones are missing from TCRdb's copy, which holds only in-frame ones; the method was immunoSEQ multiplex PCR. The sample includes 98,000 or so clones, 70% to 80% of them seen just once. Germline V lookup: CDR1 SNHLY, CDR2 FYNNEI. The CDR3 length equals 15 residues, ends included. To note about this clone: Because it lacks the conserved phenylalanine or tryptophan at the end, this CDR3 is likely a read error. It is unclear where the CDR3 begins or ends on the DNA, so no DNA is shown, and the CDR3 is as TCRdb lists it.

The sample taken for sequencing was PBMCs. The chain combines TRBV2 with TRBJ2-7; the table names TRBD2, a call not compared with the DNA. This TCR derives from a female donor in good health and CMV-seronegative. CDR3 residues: CASSEEAGGPYERYL.